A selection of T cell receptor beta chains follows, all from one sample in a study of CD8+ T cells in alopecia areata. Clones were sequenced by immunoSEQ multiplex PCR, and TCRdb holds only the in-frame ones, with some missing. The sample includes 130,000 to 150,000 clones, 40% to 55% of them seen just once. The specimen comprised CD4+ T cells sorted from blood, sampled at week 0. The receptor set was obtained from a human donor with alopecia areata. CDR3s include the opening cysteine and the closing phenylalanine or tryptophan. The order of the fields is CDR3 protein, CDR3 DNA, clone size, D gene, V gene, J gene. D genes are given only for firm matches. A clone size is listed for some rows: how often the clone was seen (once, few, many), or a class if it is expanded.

CDR3 protein: CASSLLDGDTQYF
CDR3 DNA: TGCGCCAGCAGCTTACTAGATGGAGATACGCAGTATTTT
clone size: -
D gene: -
V gene: TRBV5-1
J gene: TRBJ2-3

CDR3 protein: CASSQFILPVDIQYF
CDR3 DNA: TGCGCCAGCAGCCAATTCATACTCCCCGTCGACATTCAGTACTTC
clone size: -
D gene: -
V gene: TRBV4-1
J gene: TRBJ2-4

CDR3 protein: CASSLAVDSTSTDTQYF
CDR3 DNA: TGTGCCAGCAGCTTAGCTGTAGACAGTACTAGCACAGATACGCAGTATTTT
clone size: few
D gene: -
V gene: TRBV7-6
J gene: TRBJ2-3

CDR3 protein: CSAGWGDTQYF
CDR3 DNA: TGCAGTGCTGGATGGGGGGATACGCAGTATTTT
clone size: once
D gene: -
V gene: TRBV20-1
J gene: TRBJ2-3

CDR3 protein: CASSSTPGHETQYF
CDR3 DNA: TGTGCCAGCAGCTCGACGCCGGGGCACGAGACCCAGTACTTC
clone size: -
D gene: -
V gene: TRBV7-3
J gene: TRBJ2-5

CDR3 protein: CASSVQGVGTEAFF
CDR3 DNA: TGTGCCAGCAGTGTCCAGGGGGTCGGGACTGAAGCTTTCTTT
clone size: -
D gene: TRBD1
V gene: TRBV6-1
J gene: TRBJ1-1

CDR3 protein: CASSHRGRNLLETQYF
CDR3 DNA: TGTGCCAGCAGCCACAGGGGGCGGAACCTCCTTGAGACCCAGTACTTC
clone size: -
D gene: TRBD1
V gene: TRBV7-2
J gene: TRBJ2-5

CDR3 protein: CATSRGGVEQETQYF
CDR3 DNA: TGTGCCACCAGCAGAGGCGGGGTAGAGCAAGAGACCCAGTACTTC
clone size: -
D gene: -
V gene: TRBV15
J gene: TRBJ2-5

CDR3 protein: CASSQDSSTDTQYF
CDR3 DNA: TGTGCCAGCAGCCAGGACAGTAGCACAGATACGCAGTATTTT
clone size: -
D gene: -
V gene: TRBV28
J gene: TRBJ2-3

CDR3 protein: CAWSASDNSKAQHF
CDR3 DNA: TGTGCCTGGAGTGCCTCGGACAACTCTAAGGCCCAGCATTTT
clone size: -
D gene: -
V gene: TRBV30
J gene: TRBJ1-5

CDR3 protein: CASRGLGNEKLFF
CDR3 DNA: TGTGCCAGTAGGGGCCTAGGGAATGAAAAACTGTTTTTT
clone size: few
D gene: -
V gene: TRBV19
J gene: TRBJ1-4

CDR3 protein: CASSLQRGGYGYTF
CDR3 DNA: TGTGCCAGCAGCTTACAGCGGGGCGGCTATGGCTACACCTTC
clone size: -
D gene: -
V gene: TRBV7-2
J gene: TRBJ1-2

CDR3 protein: CASSQAGQGNQPQHF
CDR3 DNA: TGTGCCAGCAGCCAAGCGGGACAGGGCAATCAGCCCCAGCATTTT
clone size: many
D gene: TRBD1
V gene: TRBV14
J gene: TRBJ1-5

CDR3 protein: CASRIDRGEQPQHF
CDR3 DNA: TGTGCCAGCAGGATAGACAGGGGCGAGCAGCCCCAGCATTTT
clone size: few
D gene: TRBD1
V gene: TRBV28
J gene: TRBJ1-5

CDR3 protein: CASSSPIDEQYF
CDR3 DNA: TGTGCCAGCAGCTCCCCGATTGACGAGCAGTACTTC
clone size: -
D gene: -
V gene: TRBV5-4
J gene: TRBJ2-7

CDR3 protein: CASSTDTQYF
CDR3 DNA: TGTGCCAGTTCTACAGATACGCAGTATTTT
clone size: few
D gene: -
V gene: TRBV11-2
J gene: TRBJ2-3

CDR3 protein: CAISTRTPYNEQFF
CDR3 DNA: TGTGCCATCAGTACGAGGACACCCTACAATGAGCAGTTCTTC
clone size: -
D gene: -
V gene: TRBV10-3
J gene: TRBJ2-1

CDR3 protein: CASSVAGAGGYTF
CDR3 DNA: TGTGCCAGCAGCGTAGCAGGGGCGGGTGGCTACACCTTC
clone size: -
D gene: -
V gene: TRBV9
J gene: TRBJ1-2

CDR3 protein: CASSVLSGRASNEQFF
CDR3 DNA: TGTGCCAGCAGTGTCCTTAGCGGGAGGGCCTCCAATGAGCAGTTCTTC
clone size: -
D gene: TRBD2
V gene: TRBV6-1
J gene: TRBJ2-1

CDR3 protein: CATTQRGTVTNEKLFF
CDR3 DNA: TGTGCAACCACGCAGAGGGGGACGGTTACTAATGAAAAACTGTTTTTT
clone size: -
D gene: -
V gene: TRBV19
J gene: TRBJ1-4

CDR3 protein: CAWAWDRDGYTF
CDR3 DNA: TGTGCCTGGGCATGGGACAGGGATGGCTACACCTTC
clone size: -
D gene: TRBD1
V gene: TRBV30
J gene: TRBJ1-2

CDR3 protein: CASSSSKAIYF
CDR3 DNA: TGTGCCAGCAGCTCCTCGAAGGCCATATATTTT
clone size: -
D gene: -
V gene: TRBV7-3
J gene: TRBJ1-3

CDR3 protein: CASSQGGRGISKNIQYF
CDR3 DNA: TGTGCCAGCAGCCAAGGAGGTCGAGGGATTTCCAAAAACATTCAGTACTTC
clone size: -
D gene: -
V gene: TRBV4-2
J gene: TRBJ2-4